This TCR beta chain was captured in a study of multiple sclerosis patients with progressive multifocal leukoencephalopathy. Study outcomes and limitations: Before and during natalizumab, the clones expanded at PML already existed.

The time point is: time of PML onset. Detection of JC virus DNA in cerebrospinal fluid confirmed PML diagnosed from clinical and MRI findings. After about 16 to 60 months on natalizumab, the natalizumab-treated patients developed PML. As concerns this clone: Antigen specificity is unknown.

Generated by immunoSEQ multiplex PCR, the TCRdb table keeps only in-frame clones and is missing some. The sample has approximately 35,000 clones, over 75% seen once; the top ten hold about 3.3%. Trimming cost V 6 bases and J 9 bases, with 15 bases left between them. This CDR3 region has 13 residues. The germline V gene encodes CDR1 SGHTA and CDR2 FQGNSA. The sample was PBMCs, taken from a patient treated with natalizumab. The receptor was derived from a human donor with progressive multifocal leukoencephalopathy. The chain recombines TRBV7-2 with TRBJ1-5, with D possibly TRBD1 on 6 matching bases. The CDR3 DNA is TGTGCCAGCAGTTGGGGGACAAGCGGGCCCCAGCATTTT. Translating it yields CASSWGTSGPQHF.